This record covers a single TCR beta chain. The data derive from a study of cytomegalovirus exposure and HLA in healthy donors. The V gene's germline CDR1 is SGHAT and CDR2 FQNNGV. The V segment lost 5 bases and the J segment 5 bases; nucleotides outside the gene matches: 9. The CDR3 contains 16 residues. The PCR had 60 Vbeta and 13 Jbeta primers. Some clones are missing from TCRdb's copy, which holds only in-frame ones; the method was immunoSEQ multiplex PCR. There are 45,000 to 70,000 clones in the sample, with 9% to 15% held by the top ten. This sequence originates from a woman aged 25 to 45 in good health and CMV-seropositive. The genes are TRBV11-2 and TRBJ2-3; TRBD2 matches at 11 bases. Input material: PBMCs. DNA for the CDR3: TGTGCCAGCAGCCCTCTAGCGGGAGGATGGGTAGATACGCAGTATTTT. Protein: CASSPLAGGWVDTQYF.